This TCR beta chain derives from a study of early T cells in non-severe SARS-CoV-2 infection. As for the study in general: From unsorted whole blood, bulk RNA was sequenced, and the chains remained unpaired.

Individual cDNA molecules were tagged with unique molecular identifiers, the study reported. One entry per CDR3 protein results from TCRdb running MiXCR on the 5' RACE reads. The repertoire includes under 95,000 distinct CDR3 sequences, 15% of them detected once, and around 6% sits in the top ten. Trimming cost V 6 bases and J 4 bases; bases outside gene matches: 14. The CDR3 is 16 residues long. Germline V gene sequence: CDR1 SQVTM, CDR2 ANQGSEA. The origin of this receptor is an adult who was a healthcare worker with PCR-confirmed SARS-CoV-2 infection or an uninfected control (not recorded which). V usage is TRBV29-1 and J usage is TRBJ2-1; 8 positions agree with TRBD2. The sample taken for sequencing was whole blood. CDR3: CSVAKIAGQIYNEQFF. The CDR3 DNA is TGCAGCGTCGCCAAGATAGCGGGGCAAATTTACAATGAGCAGTTCTTC.